This record covers a single T cell receptor beta chain. Time point noted: cycle 4 day 1 (C4D1), after five to seven weeks of nivolumab. All patients experienced relapse after autologous stem cell transplantation, and brentuximab vedotin exposure was variable. Applied to thawed PBMCs, magnetic negative selection was the method used to isolate CD8+ T cells. The data were obtained in a study of PD-1 blockade in classical Hodgkin lymphoma. The data were produced by immunoSEQ multiplex PCR, yet TCRdb's version contains in-frame clones alone and is incomplete. The sample holds some 20,000 clones, roughly 90% seen once. V lost 5 bases and J lost 3; bases outside the gene matches: 6. The CDR3 consists of 15 residues. From germline, CDR1 is MNHEY and CDR2 SMNVEV (reference sequence).

This TCR came from a human donor with classical Hodgkin lymphoma. The rearrangement joins TRBV27 to TRBJ2-7; 11 bases are shared with TRBD2. The material was CD8+ T cells from blood, obtained before the fourth cycle of nivolumab. Written as DNA, the CDR3 is TGTGCCAGCAGTGAAACTAGCGGGAGTGTCTACGAGCAGTACTTC. It encodes CASSETSGSVYEQYF.